This entry lists 12 T cell receptor beta chains sequenced from one sample in a study of cytomegalovirus exposure and HLA in healthy donors. In the PCR, 60 Vbeta and 13 Jbeta primers were used. Data came from immunoSEQ multiplex PCR; TCRdb stores just in-frame clones and leaves some out. The sample yields about 120,000 clones, around four fifths seen once. Specimen: PBMCs. These TCRs come from a man younger than 35 in good health and CMV-seropositive.

The J gene is TRBJ2-3, the V gene TRBV10-2, with 9 nucleotides matching TRBD2. The V segment lost 8 bases and the J segment 0 bases; nucleotides outside the gene matches: 9. This CDR3 has 16 residues. The germline CDR1 and CDR2 sequences are WSHSY and SAAADI. DNA of the CDR3: TGCGCCAGCTATGGCTCTAGCGGGGATAGCACAGATACGCAGTATTTT. Translated: CASYGSSGDSTDTQYF.

The gene calls are TRBV7-2 and TRBJ2-2; D unclear. The CDR3 is 13 residues long. Trimming shortened V by 2 bases and J by 5 bases, and 6 bases separated the two germline ends. Germline V gene lookup returns CDR1 SGHTA and CDR2 FQGNSA. The chain's CDR3 is CASSLTTTGELFF. In nucleotides, the CDR3 is TGTGCCAGCAGCTTAACCACTACCGGGGAGCTGTTTTTT.

The chain carries TRBV27 and TRBJ1-2, with D possibly TRBD1 on 5 matching bases. CDR3 length: 15 residues. The germline V gene encodes CDR1 MNHEY and CDR2 SMNVEV (reference sequence). Trimming removed 2 bases from V and 4 bases from J, with 14 bases in between. CDR3 nucleotides: TGTGCCAGCAGTTTAACATCCACAGGTAGCTATGGCTACACCTTC. Translation: CASSLTSTGSYGYTF.

The chain carries TRBV6-5 and TRBJ2-7; perhaps TRBD2 as D (5 bases). The V and J ends lost 8 bases and 0 bases respectively, with 8 bases between them. The length of the CDR3 is 12 residues. CDR1 and CDR2 (germline): MNHEY, SVGAGI. The CDR3 sequence: CASGLLSYEQYF. In DNA form, the CDR3 reads TGTGCCAGCGGACTCCTCTCCTACGAGCAGTACTTC.

The chain joins TRBV10-3 to TRBJ1-2; 8 nucleotides line up with TRBD1. The CDR3 consists of 16 residues. V lost 2 bases and J lost 2; bases outside the gene matches: 7. Germline V lookup: CDR1 ENHRY, CDR2 SYGVKD. CDR3 sequence reads: CAISETGQVTNYGYTF. The DNA of the CDR3 is TGTGCCATCAGTGAGACGGGACAGGTAACAAACTATGGCTACACCTTC.

Comments on this clone: Other DNA variants within this sample encode the same CDR3. V usage is TRBV13 and J usage is TRBJ2-5, with 15 bases fitting TRBD2. V lost 0 bases, J lost 3 bases, and 20 bases stayed unmatched. This CDR3 is 23 amino acids long. Germline-derived CDR1 and CDR2 are PRHDT and FYEKMQ (reference sequence). The CDR3 region has the DNA TGTGCCAGCAGCTTAGGCCCCCCCGCGTCGGGACTAGCGGGGGGCGAACTAAAAGAGACCCAGTACTTC. Its protein product is CASSLGPPASGLAGGELKETQYF.

The chain couples TRBV30 to TRBJ2-1, with D possibly matching TRBD1 (5 bases). The germline V gene has CDR1 GTSNPN and CDR2 SVGIG (reference sequence). Deletions cut 3 bases from V and 1 base from J, with 7 bases between. The CDR3 is made up of 13 amino acids. CDR3 region: CAWRGPSYNEQFF. The DNA of the CDR3 is TGTGCCTGGAGGGGGCCATCCTACAATGAGCAGTTCTTC.

The chain combines TRBV6-5 with TRBJ1-1; 8 bases align to TRBD1. CDR1 MNHEY and CDR2 SVGAGI come from the germline V gene. J lost 3 bases, V lost 7 bases, and 7 bases had no gene match. The CDR3 runs 14 residues. This chain's CDR3 is CASTWTGRDTEAFF. The DNA of the CDR3 is TGTGCCAGCACCTGGACAGGGCGGGACACTGAAGCTTTCTTT.

The chain uses TRBV27 and TRBJ1-2; D gene ambiguous. Trimming took 6 bases from V and 8 from J, leaving 19 bases between them. The CDR3 has 14 residues. CDR1 is MNHEY and CDR2 is SMNVEV in the germline V gene (reference sequence). The CDR3 here is CASSEVAQPGGYTF. The CDR3 nucleotides are TGTGCCAGCAGCGAGGTGGCGCAGCCGGGAGGCTACACCTTC.

The chain recombines TRBV6-5 with TRBJ1-6; D ambiguous. The CDR3 totals 15 residues. CDR1 and CDR2 (germline): MNHEY, SVGAGI. Trimming stripped 6 bases from V and 0 bases from J, with 9 bases between. Here the CDR3 DNA reads TGTGCCAGCAGCCATACAGACTCCTATAATTCACCCCTCCACTTT. This codes for CASSHTDSYNSPLHF.

The rearrangement uses TRBV19 and TRBJ1-6, with D possibly TRBD1 on 5 matching bases. The CDR3 has 15 amino acids. Trimming shortened V by 3 bases and J by 7 bases, and 13 bases separated the two germline ends. Germline CDR1 reads LNHDA; CDR2 reads SQIVND (reference sequence). The CDR3 DNA is TGTGCCAGTAGTATGTTGACAGCCCTCAATTCACCCCTCCACTTT. Protein sequence: CASSMLTALNSPLHF.

The J gene is TRBJ1-1, the V gene TRBV6-5; 7 bases map to TRBD1. CDR3 size: 14 residues. Germline CDR1 reads MNHEY; CDR2 reads SVGAGI. V lost 5 bases to trimming and J lost 10 bases; unmatched junction nucleotides: 13. CDR3 protein: CASSQDLTGEAAFF. DNA for the CDR3: TGTGCCAGCAGTCAGGACCTTACAGGGGAGGCAGCTTTCTTT.